These 2 T cell receptor beta chains share one sample of origin, sequenced in a study of blood T cell repertoires in COVID-19 (dated by TCRdb to between 2020 and 2021). Library construction relied on the immunoSEQ multiplex PCR assay. The immuneACCESS repertoire file appears here via TCRdb, limited to in-frame rearrangements. These files lack a portion of the clones; in checked studies, under half of the deficit traces to unresolved V genes, and the cause of the others is not known. This sample holds about 78,000 clones; around nine tenths were observed only once. The ten largest account for approximately 5% of the sample. Source material: peripheral blood. The receptors stem from a man aged 50 to 59 with active or convalescent COVID-19.

The rearrangement joins TRBV30 to TRBJ1-5; D ambiguous. Trimming stripped 0 bases from V and 7 bases from J, with 16 bases between. The CDR3 runs 15 residues. In germline, CDR1 is GTSNPN, CDR2 SVGIG (reference sequence). The DNA of the CDR3 is TGTGCCTGGAGTGTAGGTGGAGGGTTGTACCAGCCCCAGCATTTT. It translates to CAWSVGGGLYQPQHF. Full variable domain (rest looked up from reference TRBV30 and TRBJ1-5): SQTIHQWPATLVQPVGSPLSLECTVEGTSNPNLYWYRQAAGRGLQLLFYSVGIGQISSEVPQNLSASRPQDRQFILSSKKLLLSDSGFYLCAWSVGGGLYQPQHFGDGTRLSIL.

The rearrangement uses TRBV5-6 and TRBJ2-3; 8 positions match TRBD2. Trimming removed 9 bases from V and 9 bases from J; junction bases left unmatched: 9. The germline CDR1 and CDR2 sequences are SGHDT and YYEEEE. The CDR3 is 12 amino acids. The CDR3 coding sequence is TGTGCCACCTCGGGGGGGCAAACAACGCAGTATTTT. Its protein product is CATSGGQTTQYF.